The TCR beta chain described here comes from a study of shared clonotypes between healthy human individuals. Background on the study: Donors had three CD4 naive, three CD4 memory, two CD8 naive and one CD8 memory plate apiece. Study observations and caveats: Sampling covered nothing but blood. Tissue TCR repertoires likely differ from those found in blood. Large sequencing depth failed to make sorted-subset sequencing complete, rarefaction showed. Clonotype sharing across a few donors was observed for roughly 5% of naive CD4 clonotypes.

This clone has more than one count but fewer than ten. Antigen specificity is unknown. Method: immunoSEQ multiplex PCR; TCRdb's copy keeps in-frame clones and lacks some. The data contain a few million clones, more than 80% of them seen just once; the ten biggest clones take up over 0.12%. The germline CDR1 and CDR2 sequences are GTSNPN and SVGIG (reference sequence). The V and J ends lost 1 base and 6 bases respectively, with 19 bases between them. The CDR3 is 16 residues long. Specimen: naive CD4+ T cells sorted from blood. The subset is: CD45RA+ positively selected. This chain uses TRBV30 with TRBJ1-5; tentatively, D is TRBD1 (5 bases). The TCR sequence derives from a man between 18 and 29 years old in good health. The CDR3 loop is CAWSAGGGLGSQPQHF. CDR3 sequence (DNA): TGTGCCTGGAGTGCCGGGGGAGGCCTCGGCAGTCAGCCCCAGCATTTT.